A single sample is the source of the 12 T cell receptor beta chains below, sequenced in a study of T cells in Graves' hyperthyroidism and ophthalmopathy. RNA transcripts served as the template for amplifying TCR beta CDR3 regions. First-round RT-PCR of the TCR CDR3 relied on the HTBI primer set. A single record per CDR3 protein comes from TCRdb applying MiXCR to the multiplex PCR reads. The repertoire holds some 720,000 distinct CDR3 sequences, with around 15% as singletons. Sequencing input: blood. The receptors shown here come from a man in his late teens or twenties with Graves' hyperthyroidism.

As to this clonotype: An end of the junction does not agree with germline; a read error may underlie this. The gene calls are TRBV6-1 and TRBJ2-7; the D call may be TRBD1 or TRBD2 (5 bases each). CDR3 length: 13 residues. Germline assignment: CDR1 MNHNS and CDR2 SASEGT. The CDR3 protein is CVSSEDGGLEQYF. The CDR3 DNA is TGTGTCAGCAGTGAAGATGGGGGTCTCGAGCAGTACTTC.

This clonotype came up a few times. V and J are TRBV18 and TRBJ2-7; a weak D match, TRBD2 (6 bases). Deletions cut 0 bases from V and 2 bases from J, with 8 bases between. Germline assignment: CDR1 KGHSH and CDR2 LQKENI. The length of the CDR3 is 14 residues. The CDR3: CASSPPDYPYEQYF. The CDR3 bases are TGTGCCAGCTCACCACCGGACTATCCCTACGAGCAGTACTTC.

The table lists this clonotype with a few counts. This rearrangement joins TRBV11-2 to TRBJ2-7; tentatively, D is TRBD1 (6 bases). Between the trimmed V and J ends, which lost 5 bases and 2 bases, there was a span of 16 bases. Per the germline V gene, CDR1 is SGHAT and CDR2 is FQNNGV. The CDR3 has 15 residues. The CDR3 DNA follows: TGTGCCAGCAGCCTTCACCGGGACATCGCCTACGAGCAGTACTTC. It encodes CASSLHRDIAYEQYF. The full variable domain, completed using reference TRBV11-2 and TRBJ2-7, is EAGVAQSPRYKIIEKRQSVAFWCNPISGHATLYWYQQILGQGPKLLIQFQNNGVVDDSQLPKDRFSAERLKGVDSTLKIQPAKLEDSAVYLCASSLHRDIAYEQYFGPGTRLTVT.

This clonotype showed up just once. V usage is TRBV20-1 and J usage is TRBJ2-4; 11 nucleotides align to TRBD1. The CDR3 is made up of 18 amino acids. The V gene's germline CDR1 is DFQATT and CDR2 SNEGSKA (reference sequence). V trimming: 3 bases; J trimming: 0 bases; junction bases outside the gene matches: 10. The CDR3 is CSASPGQGGFRAKNIQYF. In nucleotides, the CDR3 is TGCAGTGCTAGTCCGGGACAGGGGGGATTTAGAGCCAAAAACATTCAGTACTTC.

The chain recombines TRBV19 with TRBJ1-1, with 8 bases aligning to TRBD1. This CDR3 is built from 14 residues. Germline assignment: CDR1 LNHDA and CDR2 SQIVND (reference sequence). Trimming cost V 3 bases and J 2 bases; bases outside gene matches: 2. The CDR3 here is CASSIGTGNTEAFF. CDR3 coding DNA: TGTGCCAGTAGTATTGGGACAGGCAACACTGAAGCTTTCTTT.

This clonotype was counted many times. This chain joins TRBV28 and TRBJ2-5; 10 bases line up with TRBD1. CDR3 size: 15 residues. The junction had 8 bases not matched to a gene; V was cut back by 6 bases and J by 4 bases. Germline CDR1 MDHEN, CDR2 SYDVKM. CDR3 in amino acids: CASRLTGGAGETQYF. CDR3 bases: TGTGCCAGCAGACTGACAGGGGGCGCGGGAGAGACCCAGTACTTC.

The rearrangement uses TRBV20-1 and TRBJ2-2, with 9 bases identical to TRBD2. The CDR3 covers 16 residues. Trimming at V came to 5 bases and at J to 5 bases, leaving 12 bases not matched to a gene. Germline V gene lookup returns CDR1 DFQATT and CDR2 SNEGSKA (reference sequence). The CDR3: CSASDLGGRATGELFF. CDR3 in DNA: TGCAGTGCTTCCGACCTGGGCGGGAGGGCGACCGGGGAGCTGTTTTTT.

This clonotype was found a few times. The rearrangement links TRBV28 to TRBJ2-1; possibly TRBD1 or TRBD2 for D (5 bases each). Trimming left V 7 bases short and J 5 bases short, with 15 bases between. The CDR3 spans 14 residues. The germline CDR1 and CDR2 sequences are MDHEN and SYDVKM. The DNA for the CDR3 is TGTGCCAGCATTCCAGGGTTGGGACACAATGAGCAGTTCTTC. It is translated as CASIPGLGHNEQFF.

This clonotype has a handful of counts. The V call is TRBV10-2, the J call TRBJ2-2; 14 bases match TRBD2. The CDR3 is 17 amino acids. Germline CDR1 is WSHSY and CDR2 is SAAADI. V gave up 6 bases and J gave up 5 bases; unmatched junction bases: 8. The CDR3 sequence: CASRPTSGRAHTGELFF. DNA for the CDR3: TGCGCCAGCAGGCCGACTAGCGGGAGGGCCCATACCGGGGAGCTGTTTTTT.

This clonotype showed up many times. The CDR3 DNA reads TGTGCCAGCAGCTTAGAGGGGCGATCAGCCTACAATGAGCAGTTCTTC. Its protein product is CASSLEGRSAYNEQFF. The chain joins TRBV7-2 to TRBJ2-1; weak D call: TRBD1 (5 bases). Trimming removed 1 base from V and 2 bases from J, with 12 bases in between. The CDR3 length is 16 residues. Germline CDR1 and CDR2: SGHTA and FQGNSA.

Points on this clonotype: Possible read error: a much larger clone is one base away. The chain recombines TRBV11-2 with TRBJ1-1, with a tentative D call TRBD1 (6 bases). CDR3 size: 12 residues. The V gene's germline CDR1 is SGHAT and CDR2 FQNNGV. Deletions cut 5 bases from V and 8 bases from J, with 12 bases between. The DNA for the CDR3 is TGTGCCAGCAGCCCTAGAGGACAGGAAGCTTTCTTT. This gives the protein CASSPRGQEAFF. Full variable domain (remainder filled in from reference TRBV11-2 and TRBJ1-1): EAGVAQSPRYKIIEKRQSVAFWCNPISGHATLYWYQQILGQGPKLLIQFQNNGVVDDSQLPKDRFSAERLKGVDSTLKIQPAKLEDSAVYLCASSPRGQEAFFGQGTRLTVV.

This rearrangement joins TRBV11-2 to TRBJ2-1; either TRBD1 or TRBD2 may fit D (6 bases each). The CDR3 length is 15 residues. The V gene's germline CDR1 is SGHAT and CDR2 FQNNGV. Trimming removed 5 bases at V and 8 bases at J, with 19 bases between. The CDR3 loop is CASSPLGASADEQFF. The CDR3 DNA reads TGTGCCAGCAGCCCATTGGGGGCTAGCGCCGATGAGCAGTTCTTC. The full variable domain, rest sourced from reference TRBV11-2 and TRBJ2-1, is EAGVAQSPRYKIIEKRQSVAFWCNPISGHATLYWYQQILGQGPKLLIQFQNNGVVDDSQLPKDRFSAERLKGVDSTLKIQPAKLEDSAVYLCASSPLGASADEQFFGPGTRLTVL.